This T cell receptor beta chain originates from a study of cytomegalovirus exposure and HLA in healthy donors. Points from the study as a whole: Within the 120 or so validation repertoires, first-cohort TCR clusters tended to co-occur, according to a later analysis. Most observed TCR sequences were rare, whereas some public TCRs were detected in many donors. For cytomegalovirus status, the classifier reportedly gave diagnoses with high specificity and sensitivity.

Profiling relied on immunoSEQ multiplex PCR, and the TCRdb table lists in-frame clones only, not all of them. The table lists 170,000 or so clones, about 86% of them singletons. V gave up 1 base and J gave up 0 bases, with 11 bases separating them. The germline V gene has CDR1 SGHVS and CDR2 FQNEAQ. The CDR3 extends over 16 amino acids. Turning to this clone: The target antigen is unknown.

Specimen: PBMCs. This clonotype was sampled from a young woman in good health and CMV-seropositive. The chain carries TRBV7-8 and TRBJ2-3; a weak D match, TRBD2 (6 bases). Here the CDR3 DNA reads TGTGCCAGCAGCTTAGGGCGCGGGGCCAGCACAGATACGCAGTATTTT. Translating gives CASSLGRGASTDTQYF.